This passage covers 17 T cell receptor beta chains from one sample sequenced in a study of CD8+ T cells in alopecia areata. Treatment described: oral pan-JAK inhibitor, 5-10 mg twice daily. Extracted RNA was reverse transcribed into cDNA, the sequencing template. Some clones are missing from TCRdb's copy, which holds only in-frame ones; the method was immunoSEQ multiplex PCR. The table includes about 190,000 clones, around three fifths detected once. The sample here was CD4+ T cells sorted from blood, taken at week 4, from a patient treated with tofacitinib. These receptors were obtained from a human donor with alopecia areata.

Only one count was recorded for this clone. The genes are TRBV2 and TRBJ2-5; D tentatively reads TRBD1 or TRBD2 (6 bases each). Germline lookup yields CDR1 SNHLY and CDR2 FYNNEI. The CDR3 covers 13 residues. Trimming cost V 11 bases and J 2 bases, with 15 bases left between them. This chain's CDR3 is CAAPEGDQETQYF. The CDR3 region has the DNA TGTGCCGCCCCGGAGGGGGATCAAGAGACCCAGTACTTC.

To note about this clone: Other nucleotide sequences from this sample produce the same CDR3. The chain couples TRBV7-2 to TRBJ1-1; tentatively, D is TRBD1 (5 bases). The germline gives CDR1 SGHTA, CDR2 FQGNSA. This CDR3 has 14 amino acids. Trimming removed 1 base at V and 6 bases at J, with 12 bases between. The CDR3 DNA reads TGTGCCAGCAGCTTAGAGGCGGGACGCGCTGAAGCTTTCTTT. Its protein product is CASSLEAGRAEAFF.

Turning to this clone: The conserved closing phenylalanine or tryptophan is absent in this CDR3, likely reflecting a read error. No DNA is shown, since the ends of the CDR3 on it are uncertain; the CDR3 is the one TCRdb lists. The chain couples TRBV18 to TRBJ2-7; TRBD2 is taken as the D call from the table, unchecked against the DNA. 12 amino acids form the CDR3, both terminal residues included. The germline gives CDR1 KGHSH, CDR2 LQKENI. This CDR3 reads CASSPGPSGAEL.

The genes are TRBV19 and TRBJ1-6; D is uncertain. CDR1 is LNHDA and CDR2 is SQIVND in the germline V gene (reference sequence). The CDR3 consists of 13 residues. V shed 2 bases and J shed 7 bases, with 6 bases lying between them. The DNA of the CDR3 is TGTGCCAGTAGTATATTGCGAAATTCACCCCTCCACTTT. Encoded protein: CASSILRNSPLHF.

The chain uses TRBV25-1 and TRBJ1-6; D call uncertain. The CDR3 has 15 amino acids. CDR1 and CDR2 (germline): MGHDK, SYGVNS. V was cut by 5 bases and J by 10 bases, with 18 bases left in between. The CDR3 coding sequence is TGTGCCAGCAGTCCTCTAGGACTGGCTGGATCACCCCTCCACTTT. Translation: CASSPLGLAGSPLHF.

This clone has just a few counts. The V gene is TRBV6-1, the J gene TRBJ2-1; 7 bases map to TRBD1. The length of the CDR3 is 15 residues. With V trimmed by 5 bases and J by 0 bases, 4 bases remained unmatched. Germline assignment: CDR1 MNHNS and CDR2 SASEGT. CDR3 coding DNA: TGTGCCAGCAGTCTACAGGGGTACTCCTACAATGAGCAGTTCTTC. This sequence encodes CASSLQGYSYNEQFF.

This sequence joins TRBV5-6 and TRBJ2-3, with D hard to call. V lost 7 bases to trimming and J lost 3 bases, with 18 bases between them. This CDR3 region has 15 residues. Per the germline V gene, CDR1 is SGHDT and CDR2 is YYEEEE. CDR3 DNA: TGTGCCAGCCGCTCCTCCCCGCTACGGACAGATACGCAGTATTTT. The encoded protein is CASRSSPLRTDTQYF.

This chain joins TRBV15 and TRBJ2-1; either TRBD1 or TRBD2 may supply D (5 bases each). The CDR3 runs to 15 residues. Germline V gene lookup returns CDR1 LNHNV and CDR2 YYDKDF (reference sequence). V dropped 0 bases and J dropped 4 bases, with 10 bases sitting between them. In nucleotides, the CDR3 is TGTGCCACCAGCAGAGAGAGGGGCAGATACAATGAGCAGTTCTTC. As protein: CATSRERGRYNEQFF. The full variable domain, completed using reference TRBV15 and TRBJ2-1, is DAMVIQNPRYQVTQFGKPVTLSCSQTLNHNVMYWYQQKSSQAPKLLFHYYDKDFNNEADTPDNFQSRRPNTSFCFLDIRSPGLGDTAMYLCATSRERGRYNEQFFGPGTRLTVL.

This clone was found a few times. This chain uses TRBV4-1 with TRBJ2-1; the match to TRBD2 covers 7 bases. Germline CDR1 reads MGHRA; CDR2 reads YSYEKL. The CDR3 runs to 15 residues. V shed 1 base, J shed 7 bases, and the junction held 7 bases outside the gene matches. The CDR3 DNA reads TGCGCCAGCAGCCAAGTTTATACTAGCGAGAATGAGCAGTTCTTC. It is translated as CASSQVYTSENEQFF.

This clone was recorded once. The V and J genes are TRBV7-9 and TRBJ2-3; D possibly corresponds to TRBD2 (5 bases). Trimming cost V 6 bases and J 3 bases, with 13 bases left between them. From germline, CDR1 is SEHNR and CDR2 FQNEAQ (reference sequence). This CDR3 is built from 14 residues. CDR3 DNA: TGTGCCAGCAGTTCTCCGGGGTTGACAGATACGCAGTATTTT. Translation: CASSSPGLTDTQYF.

The chain couples TRBV5-1 to TRBJ2-1, with 9 bases aligning to TRBD1. The length of the CDR3 is 15 residues. V shed 2 bases, J shed 8 bases, and the junction held 8 bases outside the gene matches. Germline loops: CDR1 SGHRS, CDR2 YFSETQ. The chain's CDR3 is CASSLGDRDMDEQFF. CDR3 nucleotides: TGCGCCAGCAGCTTAGGGGACAGGGATATGGATGAGCAGTTCTTC.

The chain employs TRBV2 and TRBJ2-7; no definite D call. The germline V gene encodes CDR1 SNHLY and CDR2 FYNNEI. V lost 7 bases, J lost 3 bases, and 13 bases lay in between. The CDR3 extends over 13 amino acids. The CDR3 spells CASNRPFIYEQYF. The DNA of the CDR3 is TGTGCCAGCAATCGCCCCTTCATCTACGAGCAGTACTTC.

The chain recombines TRBV9 with TRBJ2-3; 10 bases match TRBD2. Germline V gene lookup returns CDR1 SGDLS and CDR2 YYNGEE. The CDR3 contains 17 residues. With 0 bases clipped from V and 1 base from J, the junction kept 5 bases outside the gene matches. The CDR3: CASSVEAGGRGTDTQYF. The CDR3 DNA sequence: TGTGCCAGCAGCGTAGAAGCGGGGGGGCGGGGCACAGATACGCAGTATTTT.

This chain joins TRBV7-6 and TRBJ2-7; D not resolved. Germline loops: CDR1 SGHVS, CDR2 FNYEAQ. The CDR3 totals 12 residues. Trimming left V 4 bases short and J 3 bases short, with 7 bases between. For the CDR3, the DNA is TGTGCCAGCAGCTCGTGGAGCTACGAGCAGTACTTC. This encodes CASSSWSYEQYF. The full variable domain, with the rest looked up from reference TRBV7-6 and TRBJ2-7, is GAGVSQSPRYKVTKRGQDVALRCDPISGHVSLYWYRQALGQGPEFLTYFNYEAQQDKSGLPNDRFSAERPEGSISTLTIQRTEQRDSAMYRCASSSWSYEQYFGPGTRLTVT.

Only a few counts were recorded for this clone. This rearrangement joins TRBV2 to TRBJ2-7, with TRBD2 matching 9 bases. Germline V gives CDR1 SNHLY, CDR2 FYNNEI. The CDR3 consists of 14 residues. The J segment lost 3 bases and the V segment lost 6 bases, leaving 6 bases of the junction unmatched. This chain's CDR3 is CASRETSGVYEQYF. CDR3 DNA sequence: TGTGCCAGCAGGGAGACTAGCGGAGTCTACGAGCAGTACTTC. The full variable domain, rest sourced from reference TRBV2 and TRBJ2-7, is EPEVTQTPSHQVTQMGQEVILRCVPISNHLYFYWYRQILGQKVEFLVSFYNNEISEKSEIFDDQFSVERPDGSNFTLKIRSTKLEDSAMYFCASRETSGVYEQYFGPGTRLTVT.

The genes are TRBV7-2 and TRBJ2-7; maybe TRBD2 (5 bases). The CDR3 is 12 amino acids. Germline V gene sequence: CDR1 SGHTA, CDR2 FQGNSA. V lost 6 bases and J 5 bases, leaving 11 bases between the germline ends. Here the CDR3 DNA reads TGTGCCAGCAGAGGCGGGCAGGACGAGCAGTACTTC. This sequence encodes CASRGGQDEQYF.

The chain couples TRBV9 to TRBJ1-1, with unresolved D. Germline V gene lookup returns CDR1 SGDLS and CDR2 YYNGEE. The CDR3 covers 13 residues. V was shortened by 4 bases and J by 4 bases, with 11 bases between the two germline ends. The CDR3 nucleotides are TGTGCCAGCAGCAGCCAGGTGGGCACTGAAGCTTTCTTT. Encoded protein: CASSSQVGTEAFF.